Listed below are T cell receptor beta chains from one sample, sequenced in a study of T cells in Graves' hyperthyroidism and ophthalmopathy. TCRdb processed the multiplex PCR reads anew with MiXCR; each CDR3 protein has one entry. This sample carries about 350,000 distinct CDR3 sequences, roughly 15% of them seen once, and the ten largest clones take roughly a fifth. Sequencing used blood. These receptors all come from a woman aged 60-75 years with Graves' ophthalmopathy. The CDR3 runs from the conserved cysteine through the conserved F or W. A D gene is named only where the DNA matches it firmly. The size field is filled for only some rows; it gives once, few, many or a size class.

J gene	V gene	clone size	CDR3 length	D gene	CDR3 protein	CDR3 DNA
TRBJ2-7	TRBV2	few	13	.	CAISVGAWDEQYF	TGTGCCATCAGTGTAGGAGCCTGGGACGAGCAGTACTTC
TRBJ2-2	TRBV6-1	many	17	.	CASSALTWALNTGELFF	TGTGCCAGCAGTGCGCTGACTTGGGCCCTGAACACCGGGGAGCTGTTTTTT
TRBJ2-7	TRBV12-3/TRBV12-4	.	15	.	CASSLNRGGPGELYF	TGTGCCAGCAGTTTAAACAGGGGGGGGCCCGGGGAGCTGTACTTC
TRBJ2-1	TRBV20-1	.	15	.	CSARDLGAGVNEQFF	TGCAGTGCTAGAGACCTGGGGGCGGGAGTAAATGAGCAGTTCTTC
TRBJ2-4	TRBV20-1	many	15	.	CSANAGSYSKNIQYF	TGCAGTGCTAATGCAGGGTCTTATAGCAAAAACATTCAGTACTTC
TRBJ2-1	TRBV6-6	few	13	.	CASSYAGGGEQFF	TGTGCCAGCAGTTACGCAGGGGGAGGTGAGCAGTTCTTC
TRBJ2-7	TRBV12-3/TRBV12-4	many	15	.	CASSLAGGGNYEQYF	TGTGCCAGCAGCCTTGCAGGGGGGGGAAACTACGAGCAGTACTTC
TRBJ2-7	TRBV27	few	16	.	CASSPQTSSSSYEQYF	TGTGCCAGCAGTCCGCAGACTAGTTCAAGCTCCTACGAGCAGTACTTC
TRBJ2-1	TRBV27	many	13	.	CASSLFGGNEQFF	TGTGCCAGCAGTTTATTTGGTGGGAATGAGCAGTTCTTC
TRBJ2-3	TRBV20-1	many	13	TRBD2	CSAISGSKDTQYF	TGCAGTGCTATTAGCGGGAGTAAAGATACGCAGTATTTT
TRBJ2-1	TRBV24-1	few	13	.	CAIAPGGAYEQFF	TGTGCCATCGCCCCCGGGGGAGCCTATGAGCAGTTCTTC
TRBJ1-2	TRBV6-1	.	13	.	CASSPMTVYGYTF	TGTGCCAGCAGTCCCATGACGGTCTATGGCTACACCTTC
TRBJ2-5	TRBV5-1	.	14	TRBD2	CASRGVAGGETQYF	TGCGCCAGCCGCGGGGTAGCGGGGGGAGAGACCCAGTACTTC
TRBJ1-5	TRBV5-1	.	14	TRBD1	CASSATGPNQPQHF	TGCGCCAGCAGCGCGACAGGGCCCAATCAGCCCCAGCATTTT
TRBJ2-7	TRBV20-1	many	12	TRBD1	CSATDRGYEQYF	TGCAGTGCAACGGACAGGGGCTACGAGCAGTACTTC
TRBJ2-1	TRBV11-2	many	13	.	CASSTSQGGEQFF	TGTGCCAGCAGCACCAGTCAGGGTGGGGAGCAGTTCTTC
TRBJ2-5	TRBV5-1	.	16	TRBD1	CASSLDVQGAGETQYF	TGCGCCAGCAGCTTGGATGTACAGGGGGCCGGAGAGACCCAGTACTTC
TRBJ2-7	TRBV7-2	many	14	.	CASSPTGRPYEQYF	TGTGCCAGCAGTCCGACCGGCCGCCCCTACGAGCAGTACTTC
TRBJ2-2	TRBV3-1	few	16	TRBD2	CASRSRTSGVTGELFF	TGTGCCAGCAGGAGCCGGACTAGCGGGGTCACCGGGGAGCTGTTTTTT
TRBJ2-1	TRBV28	many	12	.	CASRTFVNEQFF	TGTGCCAGCAGAACCTTTGTGAATGAGCAGTTCTTC
TRBJ2-7	TRBV3-1	.	15	TRBD1	CASSQAGTGHREQYF	TGTGCCAGCAGCCAAGCCGGGACAGGGCACCGCGAGCAGTACTTC
TRBJ2-3	TRBV24-1	.	16	TRBD2	CATSDYTSGRALVQYF	TGTGCCACCAGTGATTACACTAGCGGGAGGGCCTTGGTGCAGTATTTT
TRBJ1-5	TRBV28	many	14	.	CASSFPGANQPQHF	TGTGCCAGCAGTTTCCCAGGGGCAAATCAGCCCCAGCATTTT
TRBJ2-7	TRBV29-1	many	16	.	CSVSDWGRKSSYEQYF	TGCAGCGTTTCTGACTGGGGCAGGAAAAGCTCCTACGAGCAGTACTTC
TRBJ1-1	TRBV6-1	few	14	TRBD1	CASKNRGVNTEAFF	TGTGCCAGCAAGAACAGGGGGGTGAACACTGAAGCTTTCTTT
TRBJ1-1	TRBV3-1	many	14	TRBD1	CASRYRGMNTEAFF	TGTGCCAGCAGATACAGGGGGATGAACACTGAAGCTTTCTTT
TRBJ1-1	TRBV5-1	many	15	TRBD1	CASSLLGTGNTEAFF	TGCGCCAGCAGCTTGTTGGGGACAGGGAACACTGAAGCTTTCTTT
TRBJ2-2	TRBV20-1	.	15	TRBD2	CSGYPGGPGTGELFF	TGCAGTGGATATCCGGGAGGGCCAGGCACCGGGGAGCTGTTTTTT
TRBJ2-3	TRBV28	many	12	.	CASSYRADTQYF	TGTGCCAGCAGTTACAGGGCGGATACGCAGTATTTT
TRBJ2-2	TRBV27	many	20	TRBD1	CASSFRPVPGQGSSTGELFF	TGTGCCAGCAGTTTCAGGCCCGTCCCGGGACAGGGATCGAGCACCGGGGAGCTGTTTTTT
TRBJ2-7	TRBV28	many	15	.	CASSPKGFSSYEQYF	TGTGCCAGCAGCCCTAAGGGGTTTTCCTCCTACGAGCAGTACTTC
TRBJ2-1	TRBV7-2	many	17	TRBD2	CASSPGLAGSSYNEQFF	TGTGCCAGCAGCCCGGGACTAGCGGGTAGCTCCTACAATGAGCAGTTCTTC
TRBJ2-3	TRBV7-9	few	14	.	CASTYDQVTDTQYF	TGTGCCAGCACCTACGACCAAGTCACAGATACGCAGTATTTT
TRBJ1-6	TRBV18	.	18	.	CASSFEIQESSYNSPLHF	TGTGCCAGCTCTTTTGAAATTCAGGAAAGCTCCTATAATTCACCCCTCCACTTT
TRBJ2-2	TRBV6-1	many	15	.	CASSVRLGNTGELFF	TGTGCCAGCAGTGTACGACTAGGTAACACCGGGGAGCTGTTTTTT
TRBJ1-2	TRBV2	few	16	.	CASSATQTQVNYGYTF	TGTGCCAGCAGCGCGACCCAGACCCAAGTTAACTATGGCTACACCTTC
TRBJ2-3	TRBV5-1	many	15	TRBD1	CASSLVTGGRDTQYF	TGCGCCAGCAGCTTGGTAACAGGGGGTAGAGATACGCAGTATTTT
TRBJ2-6	TRBV20-1	.	14	.	CSASPQAGANVLTF	TGCAGTGCTTCCCCCCAGGCTGGGGCCAACGTCCTGACTTTC
TRBJ2-2	TRBV5-1	few	15	.	CASSFHSRGPGELFF	TGCGCCAGCAGCTTTCACTCCCGGGGGCCCGGGGAGCTGTTTTTT
TRBJ2-1	TRBV10-3	many	15	.	CAIRSTSSSYNEQFF	TGTGCCATCAGGTCAACTAGTTCTTCCTACAATGAGCAGTTCTTC
TRBJ2-5	TRBV10-3	few	14	TRBD1	CAIKGDRGEETQYF	TGTGCCATCAAGGGGGACAGGGGAGAAGAGACCCAGTACTTC
TRBJ2-3	TRBV12-3/TRBV12-4	many	14	.	CASLGSGVTDTQYF	TGTGCCAGTCTCGGGAGTGGGGTCACAGATACGCAGTATTTT
TRBJ2-5	TRBV11-2	many	14	TRBD1	CASSVDRVQETQYF	TGTGCCAGCAGCGTGGACAGGGTCCAAGAGACCCAGTACTTC
TRBJ2-7	TRBV11-2	many	14	.	CASSSGGGLYEQYF	TGTGCCAGCAGCTCCGGAGGGGGGCTCTACGAGCAGTACTTC
TRBJ2-2	TRBV12-3/TRBV12-4	few	17	TRBD2	CASSLGLSGRAGGELFF	TGTGCCAGCAGTTTGGGACTTAGCGGGAGGGCTGGCGGGGAGCTGTTTTTT
TRBJ2-2	TRBV12-3/TRBV12-4	.	14	TRBD1	CASTQTGAGGELFF	TGTGCCAGCACCCAGACAGGGGCTGGGGGGGAGCTGTTTTTT
TRBJ2-5	TRBV7-9	many	14	.	CASSLLLAGETQYF	TGTGCCAGCAGCTTACTCCTAGCAGGAGAGACCCAGTACTTC
TRBJ2-1	TRBV20-1	many	16	TRBD2	CSAREVGTTTRHEQFF	TGCAGTGCTAGAGAGGTTGGGACTACGACCAGACATGAGCAGTTCTTC
TRBJ2-1	TRBV20-1	.	14	TRBD2	CSATGTSGMYEQFF	TGCAGTGCTACCGGGACTAGCGGGATGTATGAGCAGTTCTTC
TRBJ1-5	TRBV30	many	12	.	CAWSGGNQPQHF	TGTGCCTGGAGCGGTGGGAATCAGCCCCAGCATTTT
TRBJ2-1	TRBV28	many	14	.	CASSLVRQGGEQFF	TGTGCCAGCAGTTTGGTCCGGCAGGGAGGTGAGCAGTTCTTC
TRBJ1-6	TRBV7-2	many	13	.	CASSLLVDSPLHF	TGTGCCAGCAGCTTATTAGTGGATTCACCCCTCCACTTT
TRBJ2-2	TRBV5-1	many	15	TRBD1	CASSFRGLGTGELFF	TGCGCCAGCAGCTTTAGGGGGCTGGGCACCGGGGAGCTGTTTTTT
TRBJ1-5	TRBV20-1	few	14	.	CSARPGEGNQPQHF	TGCAGTGCTAGACCAGGGGAGGGCAATCAGCCCCAGCATTTT
TRBJ2-7	TRBV28	.	14	TRBD2	CASSLTSGRREQYF	TGTGCCAGCAGTTTGACTAGCGGGAGGCGGGAGCAGTACTTC
TRBJ2-3	TRBV20-1	few	12	.	CSARLLTDTQYF	TGCAGTGCTAGACTACTAACAGATACGCAGTATTTT
TRBJ1-5	TRBV10-3	once	14	TRBD1	CAINSDRGNQPQHF	TGTGCCATCAATTCGGACAGGGGAAATCAGCCCCAGCATTTT
TRBJ2-6	TRBV6-8	once	19	TRBD2	CASSYSNGRARYGANVLTF	TGTGCCAGCAGTTACTCGAATGGGAGGGCCCGGTATGGGGCCAACGTCCTGACTTTC
TRBJ2-3	TRBV28	many	21	TRBD2	CASRITPGASGTLGGTDTQYF	TGTGCCAGCAGGATAACCCCTGGGGCTAGCGGGACCCTGGGAGGCACAGATACGCAGTATTTT